The rows below give T cell receptor beta chains drawn from one sample of a study of blood T cell repertoires in COVID-19. Profiled with immunoSEQ multiplex PCR; TCRdb holds only in-frame clones, not every one. The table lists roughly 260,000 clones, approximately 79% of them singletons, with under 5.5% in the top ten. Material: peripheral blood. These receptors all stem from a woman aged 80 or over with active or convalescent COVID-19. The CDR3 runs from the conserved cysteine through the conserved F or W. The D gene is left open where the match is weak. Only part of the rows carry a size: once, few, many, or a class if the clone is expanded.

v_gene: TRBV19; d_gene: .; abundance: .; j_gene: TRBJ2-2; CDR3nt: TGTGCCAGTAGTATAGAGGGGAGGACCGGGGAGCTGTTTTTT; CDR3aa: CASSIEGRTGELFF
v_gene: TRBV13; d_gene: .; abundance: .; j_gene: TRBJ2-1; CDR3nt: TGTGCCAGCAGCCCCACCCGGGGAGACCGCAATGAGCAGTTCTTC; CDR3aa: CASSPTRGDRNEQFF
v_gene: TRBV19; d_gene: TRBD1; abundance: .; j_gene: TRBJ1-4; CDR3nt: TGTGCCAGTAGCTCGGGACAGGGTAATGAAAAACTGTTTTTT; CDR3aa: CASSSGQGNEKLFF
v_gene: TRBV6-5; d_gene: TRBD2; abundance: .; j_gene: TRBJ2-5; CDR3nt: TGTGCCAGCAGTTCCCCAGCGGGAGGCATACAAGAGACCCAGTACTTC; CDR3aa: CASSSPAGGIQETQYF
v_gene: TRBV28; d_gene: .; abundance: once; j_gene: TRBJ1-5; CDR3nt: TGTGCCAGCAGTTTAGGGGGGGCAGCGCCTACTCAGCCCCAGCATTTT; CDR3aa: CASSLGGAAPTQPQHF
v_gene: TRBV7-6; d_gene: .; abundance: .; j_gene: TRBJ2-3; CDR3nt: TGTGCCAGCAGCTTAACTCCCAGCGTGCGCACAGATACGCAGTATTTT; CDR3aa: CASSLTPSVRTDTQYF
v_gene: TRBV5-8; d_gene: .; abundance: .; j_gene: TRBJ2-5; CDR3nt: TGTGCCAGCACCCCGGGACTAGAGACCCAGTACTTC; CDR3aa: CASTPGLETQYF
v_gene: TRBV15; d_gene: .; abundance: .; j_gene: TRBJ1-1; CDR3nt: TGTGCCACCAGCAGAGATCCAGAAAACACTGAAGCTTTCTTT; CDR3aa: CATSRDPENTEAFF
v_gene: TRBV9; d_gene: TRBD2; abundance: .; j_gene: TRBJ2-1; CDR3nt: TGTGCCAGCAGCCCCCTAGCGGGGGACTACAATGAGCAGTTCTTC; CDR3aa: CASSPLAGDYNEQFF
v_gene: TRBV30; d_gene: TRBD1; abundance: .; j_gene: TRBJ2-2; CDR3nt: TGTGCCTGGAGTGGACCCAGGGGGCTTAACACCGGGGAGCTGTTTTTT; CDR3aa: CAWSGPRGLNTGELFF
v_gene: TRBV6-1; d_gene: TRBD1; abundance: .; j_gene: TRBJ1-2; CDR3nt: TGTGCCAGCAGTGAGCCTCAGACAGGGAACTATGGCTACACCTTC; CDR3aa: CASSEPQTGNYGYTF
v_gene: TRBV7-9; d_gene: .; abundance: .; j_gene: TRBJ2-1; CDR3nt: TGTGCCAGCAGACCGGTGGGGACTCGTGGCGGTTACAATGAGCAGTTCTTC; CDR3aa: CASRPVGTRGGYNEQFF
v_gene: TRBV5-8; d_gene: .; abundance: .; j_gene: TRBJ2-6; CDR3nt: TGTGCCAGCAGCTTGGTTCTAACTGGGGCCAACGTCCTGACTTTC; CDR3aa: CASSLVLTGANVLTF
v_gene: TRBV7-9; d_gene: .; abundance: .; j_gene: TRBJ2-5; CDR3nt: TGTGCCAGCAGCTTAATGGCTGGAGGGGAAGAGACCCAGTACTTC; CDR3aa: CASSLMAGGEETQYF
v_gene: TRBV2; d_gene: .; abundance: .; j_gene: TRBJ2-2; CDR3nt: TGTGCCAGCAGTGCAGAGAACACCGGGGAGCTGTTTTTT; CDR3aa: CASSAENTGELFF
v_gene: TRBV28; d_gene: .; abundance: .; j_gene: TRBJ1-5; CDR3nt: TGTGCCAGCAGTCCCAGACAGCTCCTCAATCAGCCCCAGCATTTT; CDR3aa: CASSPRQLLNQPQHF
v_gene: TRBV24-1; d_gene: TRBD1; abundance: .; j_gene: TRBJ1-4; CDR3nt: TGTGCCACCCGGGACAGGGAGAATGAAAAACTGTTTTTT; CDR3aa: CATRDRENEKLFF
v_gene: TRBV3-1/TRBV3-2; d_gene: .; abundance: once; j_gene: TRBJ1-4; CDR3nt: TGTGCCAGCAGCCAAAGCTGGGCAAGCCACGGAATTGAAAAACTGTTTTTT; CDR3aa: CASSQSWASHGIEKLFF
v_gene: TRBV27; d_gene: TRBD1; abundance: .; j_gene: TRBJ1-5; CDR3nt: TGTGCCAGCAGTTACGACAGGGATAGCAATCAGCCCCAGCATTTT; CDR3aa: CASSYDRDSNQPQHF
v_gene: TRBV11-2; d_gene: TRBD1; abundance: .; j_gene: TRBJ2-7; CDR3nt: TGTGCCAGCAGGCTAGGGACAGGGGGCTACGAGCAGTACTTC; CDR3aa: CASRLGTGGYEQYF
v_gene: TRBV24-1; d_gene: .; abundance: .; j_gene: TRBJ2-3; CDR3nt: TGTGCCACCCAGGAAGGTGCCCCAGATACGCAGTATTTT; CDR3aa: CATQEGAPDTQYF
v_gene: TRBV28; d_gene: .; abundance: .; j_gene: TRBJ1-3; CDR3nt: TGTGCCAGCAGTTTAGGCGGACAGTGGGGCTCTGGAAACACCATATATTTT; CDR3aa: CASSLGGQWGSGNTIYF
v_gene: TRBV7-9; d_gene: .; abundance: few; j_gene: TRBJ1-4; CDR3nt: TGTGCCAGCAGCTTAGGTTCGGGTCCAACTAATGAAAAACTGTTTTTT; CDR3aa: CASSLGSGPTNEKLFF
v_gene: TRBV5-1; d_gene: .; abundance: .; j_gene: TRBJ1-6; CDR3nt: TGCGCCAGCAGCTTGGAACTGAATTCACCCCTCCACTTT; CDR3aa: CASSLELNSPLHF
v_gene: TRBV14; d_gene: .; abundance: few; j_gene: TRBJ2-1; CDR3nt: TGTGCCAGCAGCTACATCGTCAGTGAGCAGTTCTTC; CDR3aa: CASSYIVSEQFF
v_gene: TRBV12-5; d_gene: .; abundance: .; j_gene: TRBJ2-7; CDR3nt: TGTGCTAGTGGTTTGGTACATGTGACTAGGGGATCCTACGAGCAGTACTTC; CDR3aa: CASGLVHVTRGSYEQYF
v_gene: TRBV19; d_gene: .; abundance: .; j_gene: TRBJ1-2; CDR3nt: TGTGCCAGTAGAAAGGACAGAGCTAACTATGGCTACACCTTC; CDR3aa: CASRKDRANYGYTF
v_gene: TRBV5-1; d_gene: .; abundance: .; j_gene: TRBJ1-1; CDR3nt: TGCGCCAGCAGCTTTGGCATGAACACTGAAGCTTTCTTT; CDR3aa: CASSFGMNTEAFF
v_gene: TRBV5-1; d_gene: .; abundance: few; j_gene: TRBJ2-7; CDR3nt: TGCGCCAGCAGCTTTACAGGACCTGCCTACGAGCAGTACTTC; CDR3aa: CASSFTGPAYEQYF
v_gene: TRBV5-4; d_gene: .; abundance: .; j_gene: TRBJ1-2; CDR3nt: TGTGCCAGCAGCGCTACAGGCAACTATGGCTACACCTTC; CDR3aa: CASSATGNYGYTF
v_gene: TRBV6-1; d_gene: TRBD1; abundance: .; j_gene: TRBJ2-7; CDR3nt: TGTGCCAGCAGTGAAGCGACAGGGGACCTCTACGAGCAGTACTTC; CDR3aa: CASSEATGDLYEQYF
v_gene: TRBV3-1/TRBV3-2; d_gene: .; abundance: once; j_gene: TRBJ2-5; CDR3nt: TGTGCCAGCAGCCTCAGGGGGGCAGGGGGACGAGAGACCCAGTACTTC; CDR3aa: CASSLRGAGGRETQYF
v_gene: TRBV7-2; d_gene: TRBD2; abundance: .; j_gene: TRBJ2-1; CDR3nt: TGTGCCAGCAGCCCCGGGCTAGCGGGTAACAATGAGCAGTTCTTC; CDR3aa: CASSPGLAGNNEQFF
v_gene: TRBV15; d_gene: .; abundance: once; j_gene: TRBJ1-4; CDR3nt: TGTGCCACCAGCGGGAGTCTCTCTTGGACGGGAAATGAAAAACTGTTTTTT; CDR3aa: CATSGSLSWTGNEKLFF
v_gene: TRBV6-5; d_gene: TRBD1; abundance: .; j_gene: TRBJ1-4; CDR3nt: TGTGCCAGCACGGGACAGAAAAATGAAAAACTGTTTTTT; CDR3aa: CASTGQKNEKLFF
v_gene: TRBV1; d_gene: .; abundance: .; j_gene: TRBJ2-7; CDR3nt: TGCACCAGCAGCCAAGATAGGAGCGGGGGGGTCCCCTCCTACGAGCAGTACTTC; CDR3aa: CTSSQDRSGGVPSYEQYF
v_gene: TRBV9; d_gene: TRBD2; abundance: .; j_gene: TRBJ2-2; CDR3nt: TGTGCCAGCAGCGTAGGGAATAGCGGGGGCACGGGGGAGCTGTTTTTT; CDR3aa: CASSVGNSGGTGELFF
v_gene: TRBV6-2/TRBV6-3; d_gene: .; abundance: few; j_gene: TRBJ1-6; CDR3nt: TGTGCCAGCAGTGGGCAGGGGAATTCACCCCTCCACTTT; CDR3aa: CASSGQGNSPLHF
v_gene: TRBV7-8; d_gene: .; abundance: .; j_gene: TRBJ2-2; CDR3nt: TGTGCCATCTCGGTAAAACCGAACACCGGGGAGCTGTTTTTT; CDR3aa: CAISVKPNTGELFF
v_gene: TRBV5-1; d_gene: TRBD1; abundance: .; j_gene: TRBJ2-5; CDR3nt: TGCGCCAGCAGCACCCGACAGGGCCGGGAGACCCAGTACTTC; CDR3aa: CASSTRQGRETQYF